Sequencing of this T cell receptor (beta chain) was carried out in a study of blood T cell repertoires in COVID-19. Produced via immunoSEQ multiplex PCR; TCRdb's table is partial and in-frame only. The sample lists 330,000 or so clones, 92% occurring once. Trimming shortened V by 3 bases and J by 7 bases, and 7 bases separated the two germline ends. Per germline, CDR1 MNHEY and CDR2 SVGEGT. CDR3 length: 12 amino acids. The chain uses TRBV6-2 or TRBV6-3 and TRBJ2-1, with D tentatively TRBD2 (5 bases). The clonotype comes from a woman aged 25 to 39 who had recovered from COVID-19. The sample consisted of PBMCs or T cells enriched from blood (not recorded which). CDR3 protein: CASSYEGNEQFF. CDR3 coding DNA: TGTGCCAGCAGTTATGAGGGAAATGAGCAGTTCTTC.